The sequence of this T cell receptor beta chain was determined in a study of blood T cell repertoires in COVID-19 (dated by TCRdb to the early 2020s). General notes on the study: The collaborator samples originated in the United States, Italy and Spain and spanned the acute and convalescent phases of COVID-19. The material from the prospective study consisted of cDNA or gDNA derived from T cells, B-cell-depleted T cells, or PBMCs. Deeply sampled blood TCRbeta repertoires from subjects exposed to, actively infected with, or recovered from COVID-19 were included in the dataset. A freely available public database, intended as a resource for researchers studying the immune response to SARS-CoV-2, is where the repertoires were released. The samples were drawn from two sources: the first 160 participants of the ongoing ImmuneRACE study, and approximately 1,300 subjects contributed by 6 global collaborators. The sample metadata nearly always contained a de-identified subject ID, COVID-19 status, age in years and sex. Where available, HLA class I and class II types were obtained from metadata supplied by the sample provider rather than from assay-based typing. Overall study outcomes, separate from this receptor: The amount of clinical and demographic metadata varied by source and participant and was provided uncurated.

The germline V gene encodes CDR1 SGHNT and CDR2 YYREEE (reference sequence). Trimming accounts for 5 bases at V and 4 bases at J, while the number of junction bases matched to no gene is 6. From cysteine to phenylalanine, the CDR3 is 15 amino acids long. Just the 45-base CDR3 DNA is kept, in frame starting at base 1. At one collaborating source in Seattle, patients were enrolled during active infection and were followed longitudinally through the course of disease. The collaborating institutions used their own protocols to collect whole blood in K2EDTA tubes. For TCRbeta analysis, collaborators shipped samples in one of three forms: frozen whole blood, isolated PBMCs, or DNA extracted from either of those sample types. Notes on this clone: The target of this receptor is not known. Base qualities were left out, and no much larger clone turns up one base away.

TCRbeta CDR3 regions were amplified from genomic DNA by means of the immunoSEQ Assay, a bias-controlled multiplex PCR. In the original analysis: The number of nucleated cells in each sample was estimated by amplification of reference gene primers within the assay. To quantify the absolute abundance of each unique TCRbeta CDR3 rearrangement, sequence reads were collapsed and filtered. For each sample, productive Simpson clonality was calculated as the square root of Simpson's diversity index across productive rearrangements. This is the immuneACCESS table as TCRdb keeps it, with only in-frame sequences that have V and J called. A part of the clones is gone; compared with another copy, unresolved V genes explain less than half, and the rest is unexplained. That table supplies the V and J calls and clone size; D and trimming were determined from the DNA. The table for this sample lists roughly 480,000 clones; roughly nine tenths of them were counted only once. The ten largest account for about 0.91% of the sample.

The chain is made from TRBV5-4 and TRBJ2-5; the central 12 bases match TRBD2. The TCR comes from a man aged 18 to 35 with COVID-19, enrolled during active disease. The specimen sequenced was peripheral blood. Read as DNA, the sequence is TGTGCCAGCAGTTTAGGACTAGCGGGGACAGAGACCCAGTACTTC. Protein translation: CASSLGLAGTETQYF.